These T cell receptor beta chains were read from a single sample in a study of T-cell reconstitution after alpha-beta-depleted transplantation in children. One entry per CDR3 protein, called by TCRdb with MiXCR from the PCR reads. The table lists around 15,000 distinct CDR3 sequences, approximately 5.1% of them singletons. The material sequenced was PBMCs, taken before TCRalphabeta/CD19-depleted stem cell transplant. The receptors stem from a boy between 10 and 17 years old with acute lymphoblastic leukemia, due to receive a stem cell transplant. CDR3s include the opening cysteine and the closing phenylalanine or tryptophan. Fields, in order: V gene, J gene, clone size, D gene, CDR3 DNA, CDR3 protein. A D gene is named only where the DNA matches it firmly. Clone size is given as how often the clone was seen (once, few, many) or a class if it is expanded.

v_call: TRBV27; j_call: TRBJ1-2; clone_size: many; d_call: TRBD1; cdr3_nt: TGTGCCAGCAGTTCCTCGAGGGGGCCAGCTAACTATGGCTACACCTTC; cdr3_aa: CASSSSRGPANYGYTF
v_call: TRBV28; j_call: TRBJ2-7; clone_size: medium-sized; d_call: .; cdr3_nt: TGTGCCAGCAGTTTTTTCCCGGACTCCTACGAGCAGTACTTC; cdr3_aa: CASSFFPDSYEQYF
v_call: TRBV28; j_call: TRBJ1-1; clone_size: many; d_call: .; cdr3_nt: TGTGCCAGCAGTTTAGCGGCGGGCACTGAAGCTTTCTTT; cdr3_aa: CASSLAAGTEAFF
v_call: TRBV2; j_call: TRBJ2-2; clone_size: few; d_call: TRBD2; cdr3_nt: TGTGCCTTCAGTTTATTGTTGGGCGGGAGGGACTACGGGGAGCTGTTTTTT; cdr3_aa: CAFSLLLGGRDYGELFF
v_call: TRBV7-2; j_call: TRBJ2-7; clone_size: medium-sized; d_call: TRBD2; cdr3_nt: TGTGCCAGCAGTTTCACCGGGACTAACTCCTACGAGCAGTACTTC; cdr3_aa: CASSFTGTNSYEQYF
v_call: TRBV11-2; j_call: TRBJ1-6; clone_size: many; d_call: TRBD1; cdr3_nt: TGTGCCAGCAGCTTCCGGGACAGCGTAAATTCACCCCTCCACTTT; cdr3_aa: CASSFRDSVNSPLHF
v_call: TRBV7-9; j_call: TRBJ1-2; clone_size: many; d_call: TRBD1; cdr3_nt: TGTGCCAGCAGCTACTCCGGGACAGGGAACTATGGCTACACCTTC; cdr3_aa: CASSYSGTGNYGYTF
v_call: TRBV7-9; j_call: TRBJ1-1; clone_size: many; d_call: TRBD1; cdr3_nt: TGTGCCAGCAGCTTAGGACAGGGGTTTACTGAAGCTTTCTTT; cdr3_aa: CASSLGQGFTEAFF
v_call: TRBV4-1; j_call: TRBJ1-1; clone_size: many; d_call: TRBD1; cdr3_nt: TGCGCCAGCAGCCAACAACCGGGACAGGGGACGGTTGCTTTCTTT; cdr3_aa: CASSQQPGQGTVAFF
v_call: TRBV4-1; j_call: TRBJ1-5; clone_size: many; d_call: .; cdr3_nt: TGCGCCAGCAGCCAAGTCGGGCCAGGGCCGCGCAATCAGCCCCAGCATTTT; cdr3_aa: CASSQVGPGPRNQPQHF
v_call: TRBV6-6; j_call: TRBJ1-1; clone_size: many; d_call: .; cdr3_nt: TGTGCCAGCAGCCACTTGGGTTTGAACACTGAAGCTTTCTTT; cdr3_aa: CASSHLGLNTEAFF
v_call: TRBV11-1; j_call: TRBJ2-3; clone_size: many; d_call: .; cdr3_nt: TGTGCCAGCAGCTTAGCGCTGAGAGCGGGTCTAACAGATACGCAGTATTTT; cdr3_aa: CASSLALRAGLTDTQYF
v_call: TRBV28; j_call: TRBJ1-6; clone_size: many; d_call: TRBD1; cdr3_nt: TGTGCCAGCAGTTGGACAGGGTATAATTCACCCCTCCACTTT; cdr3_aa: CASSWTGYNSPLHF
v_call: TRBV12-3/TRBV12-4; j_call: TRBJ2-7; clone_size: many; d_call: .; cdr3_nt: TGTGCCAGCAGTTTCTGGGGCACTTCCCGGATCGAGCAGTACTTC; cdr3_aa: CASSFWGTSRIEQYF
v_call: TRBV13; j_call: TRBJ1-2; clone_size: many; d_call: .; cdr3_nt: TGTGCCAGCAGCCCACAGGGCAGCGGGTATGGCTACACCTTC; cdr3_aa: CASSPQGSGYGYTF
v_call: TRBV27; j_call: TRBJ1-5; clone_size: many; d_call: .; cdr3_nt: TGTGCCAGCAGTTTAATCGGGGCTAATCAGCCCCAGCATTTT; cdr3_aa: CASSLIGANQPQHF
v_call: TRBV28; j_call: TRBJ1-5; clone_size: many; d_call: .; cdr3_nt: TGTGCCAGCAGTTTGTTAACGAACAATCAGCCCCAGCATTTT; cdr3_aa: CASSLLTNNQPQHF